These T cell receptor beta chains were read from a single sample in a study of blood T cell repertoires in COVID-19. Libraries were prepared by immunoSEQ multiplex PCR; TCRdb keeps only in-frame clonotypes and omits some of them. The data hold 300,000 to 400,000 clones, with almost 90% observed a single time. Sequencing input: peripheral blood. These receptors were collected from a woman aged 70 to 79 with COVID-19, enrolled during active disease. Each CDR3 is given with its conserved first and last residue. The order of the fields is J gene, clone size, V gene, D gene, CDR3 DNA, CDR3 protein. A D gene is named only where the DNA matches it firmly. Clone size appears in some rows only: once, few, many, or a class for an expanded clone.

>TRBJ2-1|-|TRBV6-5|TRBD1
TGTGCCAGCAGAGTACAGGGGATTCACTACAATGAGCAGTTCTTC
CASRVQGIHYNEQFF
>TRBJ1-5|-|TRBV21-1|-
TGTGCCAGCAGCAAAGGGGCGAGGGCTGGAAATCAGCCCCAGCATTTT
CASSKGARAGNQPQHF
>TRBJ1-3|-|TRBV5-4|-
TGTGCCAGCAGCTTGGATAGCTCTGGAAACACCATATATTTT
CASSLDSSGNTIYF
>TRBJ1-4|-|TRBV19|-
TGTGCCAGTAGTATGGGGGGGCGTGACGAAAAACTGTTTTTT
CASSMGGRDEKLFF
>TRBJ1-4|-|TRBV2|TRBD1
TGTGCCAGCAGTGCGGGGACAGCTAATGAAAAACTGTTTTTT
CASSAGTANEKLFF
>TRBJ2-5|-|TRBV3-1/TRBV3-2|TRBD2
TGTGCCAGCAGCCTGACTAGCTCCGAGACCCAGTACTTC
CASSLTSSETQYF
>TRBJ1-4|-|TRBV28|TRBD1
TGTGCCAGCAGTCCGACAGGGGTAGAGGGTGAAAAACTGTTTTTT
CASSPTGVEGEKLFF
>TRBJ1-2|-|TRBV2|-
TGTGCCAGCAGTGAAGGGCAGCAGTGGAGTGGAGGCTACACCTTC
CASSEGQQWSGGYTF
>TRBJ1-3|-|TRBV11-2|TRBD1
TGTGCCAGCAGCTCCCGGCTAGGGGGACAGGGGTTAGGAAACACCATATATTTT
CASSSRLGGQGLGNTIYF
>TRBJ1-1|-|TRBV4-3|TRBD1
TGCGCCAGCAGCCAACCGGACAGGGACACTGAAGCTTTCTTT
CASSQPDRDTEAFF
>TRBJ2-2|once|TRBV18|TRBD2
TGTGCCAGCTCACCAGGACTAGCGGGGACCACCGGGGAGCTGTTTTTT
CASSPGLAGTTGELFF
>TRBJ2-4|-|TRBV28|TRBD1
TGTGCCAGCAGTTTTGGGACAGGGGGGATAACCAAAAACATTCAGTACTTC
CASSFGTGGITKNIQYF
>TRBJ1-1|-|TRBV4-3|-
TGCGCCAGCAGCCAAGAACCGGAGGTGAACACTGAAGCTTTCTTT
CASSQEPEVNTEAFF
>TRBJ2-7|-|TRBV7-2|TRBD2
TGTGCCAGCAGCCGGCCCACTAGCGGGGGAAGTTACGAGCAGTACTTC
CASSRPTSGGSYEQYF
>TRBJ2-3|-|TRBV30|-
TGTGCCTGGACCGACGCAGGTACGCAGTATTTT
CAWTDAGTQYF
>TRBJ1-2|once|TRBV11-2|-
TGTGCCAGCAGCTTAGCAGGGTCCGGTGCTAACTATGGCTACACCTTC
CASSLAGSGANYGYTF
>TRBJ1-5|-|TRBV28|-
TGTGCCAGCAGTTTATCCGGCAGGAATGATCAGCCCCAGCATTTT
CASSLSGRNDQPQHF
>TRBJ1-2|-|TRBV19|-
TGTGCCAGTAGAACAGGGAGTATGGGCGGCTACACCTTC
CASRTGSMGGYTF
>TRBJ1-1|-|TRBV27|TRBD1
TGTGCCAGCAGTTGGGGGACAGGGGACACTGAAGCTTTCTTT
CASSWGTGDTEAFF
>TRBJ1-2|-|TRBV6-2/TRBV6-3|TRBD1
TGTGCCAGCAGTACCCCCTCTCTCCAGGGGGCTAACTATGGCTACACCTTC
CASSTPSLQGANYGYTF
>TRBJ2-7|-|TRBV3-1/TRBV3-2|-
TGTGCCAGCAGCCAACGGGGGAGGAGCTCCTACGAGCAGTACTTC
CASSQRGRSSYEQYF
>TRBJ2-3|once|TRBV3-1/TRBV3-2|TRBD1
TGTGCCAGCAGCCGGGACAGGGGGCTGACAGATACGCAGTATTTT
CASSRDRGLTDTQYF
>TRBJ2-5|-|TRBV18|-
TGTGCCAGCTCACCACCGGAGAAAGAGACCCAGTACTTC
CASSPPEKETQYF
>TRBJ1-6|-|TRBV30|-
TGTGCCTGGAGTCGCGCCCCGAATTCACCCCTCCACTTT
CAWSRAPNSPLHF
>TRBJ2-5|once|TRBV7-9|-
TGTGCCAGCAGCTTTTCGGGGGTCCAAGAGACCCAGTACTTC
CASSFSGVQETQYF
>TRBJ1-2|-|TRBV19|-
TGTGCCAGTAGTATGGGCCAGGGATGGGGCTACACCTTC
CASSMGQGWGYTF
>TRBJ2-3|-|TRBV2|TRBD2
TGTGCCAGCATCCCCCTTTTCGGGAGGGTGGCAGATACGCAGTATTTT
CASIPLFGRVADTQYF
>TRBJ2-7|-|TRBV10-3|TRBD1
TGTGCCATCGTCAAGACAGGGGGCGGCTTTTACGAGCAGTACTTC
CAIVKTGGGFYEQYF
>TRBJ1-2|-|TRBV5-1|TRBD1
TGCGCCAGCAGCTTACGACAGGGGGTTAGCTATGGCTACACCTTC
CASSLRQGVSYGYTF
>TRBJ2-5|-|TRBV7-2|TRBD1
TGTGCCAGCAGCTTTGACAGGGGGCAAGAGACCCAGTACTTC
CASSFDRGQETQYF
>TRBJ2-7|-|TRBV27|-
TGTGCCAGCACATTCCAAGGGGGTGAGCAGTACTTC
CASTFQGGEQYF
>TRBJ2-1|-|TRBV5-6|TRBD2
TGTGCCAGCAGCTTGTTAGTCAGCGGGGGGCCCTCCTACAATGAGCAGTTCTTC
CASSLLVSGGPSYNEQFF
>TRBJ2-5|-|TRBV9|TRBD2
TGTGCCAGCAGCGGGACTAGCGGCCAAGAGACCCAGTACTTC
CASSGTSGQETQYF
>TRBJ1-5|-|TRBV24-1|-
TGTGCCACGAGAGGTGAACTGCCCCAGCATTTT
CATRGELPQHF
>TRBJ1-1|-|TRBV3-1/TRBV3-2|-
TGTGCCAGCAGCCAAGGGGGAGGGACTGAAGCTTTCTTT
CASSQGGGTEAFF